This T cell receptor beta chain was obtained from a study of shared clonotypes between healthy human individuals. Sequencing was performed on unsorted PBMC DNA using ten immunoSEQ deep assay plates. Profiled with immunoSEQ multiplex PCR; TCRdb holds only in-frame clones, not every one. The table records fewer than 600,000 clones, roughly four fifths of them present only once. The CDR3 covers 17 residues. Germline-derived CDR1 and CDR2 are SGHNT and YYREEE (reference sequence). Germline trimming cut 5 bases from V and 2 bases from J; bases unmatched to any gene: 13. This clone was counted a single time. Recent acute infections and vaccinations were absent in the healthy HIV-negative adult donors.

The chain combines TRBV5-4 with TRBJ2-7; 10 nucleotides line up with TRBD2. The specimen was PBMCs. This clonotype was obtained from a woman aged 40 to 50 in good health. Some clones in this sample may be carry-over from other donors' samples. In DNA, the CDR3 is TGTGCCAGCAGTCTAGCGGGAGCGCGCCAAACTACCTACGAGCAGTACTTC. Its translation: CASSLAGARQTTYEQYF.